This T cell receptor beta chain was identified during a study of identical twins. TCRdb ran MiXCR on the 5' RACE reads and lists one entry per CDR3 protein. The repertoire consists of 1.5 million to 2 million distinct CDR3 sequences, with 25% to 35% occurring once and the leading ten covering about 0.27%. Input material: cord blood. The receptor was isolated from a newborn girl in good health.

CDR3 nucleotides: TGCGCCAGCAGCTTGGCCGGGCGGGGGGGCGGTAGAGAGCAGTTCTTC. The encoded protein is CASSLAGRGGGREQFF. V is TRBV5-1 and J is TRBJ2-1; 9 bases fit TRBD2. The CDR3 totals 16 residues. Germline assignment: CDR1 SGHRS and CDR2 YFSETQ. V dropped 0 bases and J dropped 10; count of bases not matched to a gene: 11.